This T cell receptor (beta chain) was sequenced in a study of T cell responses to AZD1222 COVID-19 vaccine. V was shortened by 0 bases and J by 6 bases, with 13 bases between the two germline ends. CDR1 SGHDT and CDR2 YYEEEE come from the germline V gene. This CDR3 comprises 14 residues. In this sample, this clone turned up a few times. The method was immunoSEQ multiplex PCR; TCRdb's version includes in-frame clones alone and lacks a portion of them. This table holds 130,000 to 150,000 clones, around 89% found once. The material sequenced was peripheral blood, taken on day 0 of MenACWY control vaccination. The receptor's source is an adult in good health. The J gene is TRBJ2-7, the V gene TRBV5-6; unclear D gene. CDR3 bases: TGTGCCAGCAGCTTGGTGGAGACCGCTCTCGAGCAGTACTTC. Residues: CASSLVETALEQYF.